The 25 T cell receptor beta chains below all came from one sample that was sequenced in a study of T cell clonality in common variable immunodeficiency. Assay used: immunoSEQ multiplex PCR; TCRdb lists only in-frame clones, some missing. The sample shows around 50,000 clones, none of them appearing just once. Sequenced: peripheral blood mononuclear cells. These receptors all come from a person aged 18 to 70 in good health.

The sample holds many counts of this clone. The read ends 3 residues early relative to the CDR3; the germline J gene fills the gap. The chain has TRBV4-1 and TRBJ2-5; D may be TRBD2 (5 bases). Per germline, CDR1 MGHRA and CDR2 YSYEKL. This CDR3 has 13 residues. V was clipped by 4 bases and J by 3 bases, with 9 bases between them. The covered CDR3 bases are TGCGCCAGCAGCCCCGACGGGGAAGAGACC. This gives the protein CASSPDGEET. The full CDR3 reads CASSPDGEETQYF.

This clone was seen repeatedly, ten times or more. The CDR3 extends 3 residues past the end of the read, so its final part is completed from the germline J gene. The chain is built from TRBV5-1 and TRBJ2-5, with 11 positions matching TRBD2. This CDR3 has 14 amino acids. V gave up 5 bases and J gave up 7 bases; unmatched junction bases: 7. From germline, CDR1 is SGHRS and CDR2 YFSETQ. The sequenced CDR3 bases are TGCGCCAGCAGTAGCGGGGGGGCAGAGGCGACC. Translation: CASSSGGAEAT. The whole CDR3 region reads CASSSGGAEATQYF.

Ten or more counts support this clone. With the read ending 3 residues before the CDR3 end, the germline J gene is used to fill in that end. The chain couples TRBV2 to TRBJ1-5; D is undetermined. The CDR3 is 15 amino acids. The V and J ends lost 6 bases and 9 bases respectively, with 21 bases between them. Germline V gene data show CDR1 as SNHLY and CDR2 as FYNNEI. Partial CDR3 DNA: TGTGCCAGCAGGGGCCAGGTAGGAAATATTTTGCCC. Translated: CASRGQVGNILP. The whole CDR3 protein reads CASRGQVGNILPQHF.

This clone was seen repeatedly, ten times or more. The sequence runs out 3 residues before the end of the CDR3; the remainder is reconstructed from the germline J gene. The chain combines TRBV5-1 with TRBJ1-4, with a weak D call TRBD1 (5 bases). CDR3 length equals 15 residues. CDR1 and CDR2 from the germline V gene are SGHRS and YFSETQ. CDR3 DNA (partial): TGCGCCAGCAGCTTAACCAGCGTAGGGGCCAACGTA. Encoded protein: CASSLTSVGANV. The full CDR3 is CASSLTSVGANVLFF.

This clone has ten or more counts. The read gets to within 3 residues of the CDR3 end, and the germline J gene fills in the rest. The rearrangement joins TRBV30 to TRBJ1-1; 7 positions match TRBD1. The CDR3 contains 15 residues. V trimming: 5 bases; J trimming: 3 bases; junction bases outside the gene matches: 12. CDR1 and CDR2 (germline): GTSNPN, SVGIG (reference sequence). CDR3 amino acids: CAWSWVRTGDTEAFF. CDR3 DNA (partial): TGTGCCTGGTCCTGGGTCCGAACAGGGGACACTGAA.

Points on this clone: Read data end 3 residues before the CDR3 end; the end is taken from the germline J gene. The chain combines TRBV11-2 with TRBJ1-1, with a tentative D call TRBD1 (5 bases). The V and J ends lost 6 bases and 2 bases respectively, with 16 bases between them. Looked up from germline, CDR1 is SGHAT and CDR2 is FQNNGV. The CDR3 totals 15 residues. The part of the CDR3 DNA that was read is TGTGCCAGCAGAATGCGGAGGGGCACAAACACTGAA. Amino acids: CASRMRRGTNTE. The complete CDR3 sequence is CASRMRRGTNTEAFF.

By sample share, this clone is medium-sized. The CDR3 end lies 3 residues beyond the end of the read and is filled in from the germline J gene. This chain joins TRBV30 and TRBJ2-3, with 7 bases that match TRBD2. Germline CDR1 is GTSNPN and CDR2 is SVGIG (reference sequence). The J segment lost 2 bases and the V segment lost 4 bases, leaving 9 bases of the junction unmatched. This CDR3 has 15 amino acids. The sequenced part of the CDR3 DNA is TGTGCCTGGAATGGCGGACTAGAAAACACAGATACG. This gives the protein CAWNGGLENTDT. Given in full, the CDR3 is CAWNGGLENTDTQYF.

This clone showed up many times. The CDR3 is cut off 3 residues early in the read; its end comes from the germline J gene. The chain has TRBV12-3 or TRBV12-4 and TRBJ1-2; D ambiguous. The CDR3 has 12 residues. With 5 bases removed from V and 0 bases from J, the gap between germline ends came to 4 bases. CDR3 bases read: TGTGCCAGCAGTGACTCTAACTATGGC. Its translation is CASSDSNYG. The entire CDR3 sequence reads CASSDSNYGYTF.

In this sample, this clone turned up many times. The read halts 3 residues ahead of the CDR3 end, with the missing end drawn from the germline J gene. The chain couples TRBV13 to TRBJ1-2, with TRBD1 identical over 9 bases. Germline assignment: CDR1 PRHDT and CDR2 FYEKMQ (reference sequence). The CDR3 is 15 residues long. Losses at the gene ends were 8 bases for V and 0 bases for J; bases not matched to a gene: 7. The DNA read from the CDR3 is TGTGCCAGCGGGTCCGGACAGGGGCCTAACTATGGC. It translates to CASGSGQGPNYG. In full, the CDR3 reads CASGSGQGPNYGYTF.

This clone was seen repeatedly, ten times or more. The read halts 3 residues ahead of the CDR3 end, with the missing end drawn from the germline J gene. The chain has TRBV3-1 (or the pseudogene TRBV3-2) and TRBJ2-7; D remains unclear. This CDR3 region has 16 residues. Germline loops: CDR1 LGHDT, CDR2 YNNKEL (reference sequence). Trimming left V 4 bases short and J 1 base short, with 17 bases between. The sequenced part of the CDR3 DNA is TGTGCCAGCAGCCCTCTCAGTGGGCAGATTTCCTACGAG. This translates into CASSPLSGQISYE. The full CDR3 sequence reads CASSPLSGQISYEQYF.

This clone has just a few counts. The CDR3 spells CASRGEGETYTF. CDR3 DNA, as far as it was read: TGTGCCAGCAGGGGGGAGGGGGAGACC. This sequence joins TRBV2 and TRBJ1-2; the D gene is possibly TRBD1 (6 bases). The read gets to within 3 residues of the CDR3 end, and the germline J gene fills in the rest. The CDR3 is 12 amino acids. Germline CDR1 and CDR2: SNHLY and FYNNEI.

Many counts were recorded for this clone. The CDR3 extends 3 residues past the end of the read, so its final part is completed from the germline J gene. The V call is TRBV30, the J call TRBJ2-7; D is ambiguous. The CDR3 sequence is 13 residues long. The V end lost 1 base, the J end lost 1 base, and 8 bases lay between the germline ends. Germline V CDR1 and CDR2: GTSNPN, SVGIG (reference sequence). The part of the CDR3 DNA that was read is TGTGCCTGGAGTGGACTGTCATCCTACGAG. This sequence encodes CAWSGLSSYE. The CDR3 in full is CAWSGLSSYEQYF.

This clone was recorded many times. Sequencing ends 3 residues short of the CDR3 end; the germline J gene provides the rest. The chain joins TRBV20-1 to TRBJ1-2; the D is unclear. CDR1 and CDR2 (germline): DFQATT, SNEGSKA (reference sequence). The CDR3 runs 16 residues. The sequenced CDR3 bases are TGCAGTGCTAGAGATGTTGCGGGGATTGATTGGGATACC. Translating gives CSARDVAGIDWDT. The full CDR3 is CSARDVAGIDWDTYTF.

This clone occurred many times. The missing CDR3 end, 3 residues past where the read stops, is filled in from the germline J gene. The chain is built from TRBV30 and TRBJ2-7; 7 nucleotides line up with TRBD1. CDR1 is GTSNPN and CDR2 is SVGIG in the germline V gene (reference sequence). The V gene end was trimmed by 0 bases and the J gene end by 6 bases; junction bases not matched to a gene: 8. The CDR3 has 14 residues. The sequenced part of the CDR3 DNA is TGTGCCTGGAGTGTATACAGGGGAGTAACCGAG. Protein product: CAWSVYRGVTE. The complete CDR3 protein is CAWSVYRGVTEQYF.

This clone appeared a few times. The CDR3 end falls 3 residues outside the read, so it is completed with the germline J gene. The rearrangement uses TRBV11-2 and TRBJ1-2; D is ambiguous. The CDR3 length is 15 residues. Germline CDR1 and CDR2: SGHAT and FQNNGV. The part of the CDR3 DNA that was read is TGTGCCAGCAGCTTAGGCGGCTCCTCGCAAGAGACC. As protein: CASSLGGSSQET. From start to end, the CDR3 is CASSLGGSSQETYTF.

This clone was seen many times. Read sequence stops 3 residues before the CDR3 end, and the germline J gene provides the missing end. The chain joins TRBV2 to TRBJ2-4, with D perhaps matching TRBD2 (6 bases). The germline CDR1 and CDR2 sequences are SNHLY and FYNNEI. This CDR3 is 14 amino acids long. Deletions cut 6 bases from V and 0 bases from J, with 9 bases between. Incomplete CDR3 DNA: TGTGCCAGCAGGGACTACCTAGCCAAAAACATT. Its translation: CASRDYLAKNI. The CDR3, in full, reads CASRDYLAKNIQYF.

This clone was seen at least ten times. The read is 3 residues too short to cover the CDR3 end, so that end is filled in from the germline J gene. V is TRBV10-3 and J is TRBJ2-7; 7 bases map to TRBD1. CDR1 ENHRY and CDR2 SYGVKD come from the germline V gene. V gave up 10 bases and J gave up 3 bases; unmatched junction bases: 12. This CDR3 comprises 14 residues. CDR3 sequence reads: CATHGSGQYYEQYF. The covered CDR3 bases are TGTGCCACCCACGGGTCGGGACAGTACTACGAG.

In its sample, this clone was seen many times. The read finishes 3 residues shy of the CDR3 end, and the germline J gene is used to complete it. The chain combines TRBV6-1 with TRBJ2-7; perhaps TRBD1 as D (6 bases). The ends were cut back, 3 bases at V and 6 bases at J, with 9 bases in the middle. The V gene's germline CDR1 is MNHNS and CDR2 SASEGT. The CDR3 is 12 residues long. The sequenced part of the CDR3 DNA is TGTGCCAGCAGTGAGTCAGGGGTCGAG. As protein: CASSESGVE. The full CDR3 reads CASSESGVEQYF.

This clone has ten or more counts. CDR3 sequence: CASSRDSYGYTF. The sequenced CDR3 bases are TGCGCCAGCAGCAGGGACAGCTATGGC. V is TRBV5-1 and J is TRBJ1-2, with 7 bases identical to TRBD1. The CDR3 end is not reached by the read, which stops 3 residues before it; the germline J gene fills it in. Germline CDR1 reads SGHRS; CDR2 reads YFSETQ. This CDR3 has 12 residues. With 4 bases clipped from V and 4 bases from J, the junction kept 1 base outside the gene matches.

Notes on this clone: With the read ending 3 residues before the CDR3 end, the germline J gene is used to fill in that end. V gene TRBV19 combines with J gene TRBJ1-2; D might be TRBD1 (6 bases). This CDR3 spans 12 amino acids. CDR1 is LNHDA, CDR2 SQIVND, per germline (reference sequence). The CDR3 spells CASSGGADTYTF. CDR3 bases read: TGTGCCAGTAGTGGGGGCGCGGATACC.

This clone was counted at least ten times. The read comes to an end 3 residues before the CDR3 does, leaving the germline J gene to fill in the end. V gene TRBV20-1 combines with J gene TRBJ1-6; tentatively, D is TRBD1 (5 bases). V lost 7 bases and J 4 bases, leaving 14 bases between the germline ends. From germline, CDR1 is DFQATT and CDR2 SNEGSKA (reference sequence). The CDR3 covers 14 residues. CDR3 DNA, as far as it was read: TGCAGTGGAAGGGAAAGGGGATATAATTCACCC. This translates into CSGRERGYNSP. The full CDR3 reads CSGRERGYNSPLHF.

This clone was found many times. With the read ending 3 residues before the CDR3 end, the germline J gene is used to fill in that end. This chain connects TRBV19 to TRBJ2-1; the D is unclear. From germline, CDR1 is LNHDA and CDR2 SQIVND (reference sequence). Deletions cut 6 bases from V and 0 bases from J, with 9 bases between. This CDR3 contains 14 residues. CDR3 DNA, as far as it was read: TGTGCCAGTAGGGGCCCCCTCTCCTACAATGAG. Amino acids: CASRGPLSYNE. The entire CDR3 is CASRGPLSYNEQFF.

This clone was found many times. The read gets to within 3 residues of the CDR3 end, and the germline J gene fills in the rest. The chain couples TRBV6-2 or TRBV6-3 to TRBJ2-2; the D is unclear. This CDR3 region has 14 residues. Germline V gene lookup returns CDR1 MNHEY and CDR2 SVGEGT. V was shortened by 3 bases and J by 7 bases, with 12 bases between the two germline ends. The CDR3 bases that were read are TGTGCCAGCAGTTATCTCGAAGCAAACGGGGAG. Encoded protein: CASSYLEANGE. The complete CDR3 sequence is CASSYLEANGELFF.

The sample holds many counts of this clone. Read data end 3 residues before the CDR3 end; the end is taken from the germline J gene. The V call is TRBV5-4, the J call TRBJ2-2; 8 nucleotides agree with TRBD2. Germline lookup yields CDR1 SGHNT and CDR2 YYREEE (reference sequence). The CDR3 is 15 residues long. Trimming at V came to 3 bases and at J to 5 bases, leaving 6 bases not matched to a gene. Partial CDR3 DNA: TGTGCCAGCAGCTCCCGCGGGGGGAGGACCGGGGAG. It is translated as CASSSRGGRTGE. The complete CDR3 reads CASSSRGGRTGELFF.

This clone occurred many times. The sequence runs out 3 residues before the end of the CDR3; the remainder is reconstructed from the germline J gene. The rearrangement links TRBV6-1 to TRBJ1-5; no reliable D call. The V gene's germline CDR1 is MNHNS and CDR2 SASEGT. There are 14 residues in the CDR3. V was cut by 1 base and J by 8 bases, with 12 bases left in between. The CDR3 reads CASSEELQFEPQHF. The covered CDR3 bases are TGTGCCAGCAGTGAAGAGCTTCAATTCGAGCCC.